The clone carrying this TCR beta chain was picked up a small number of times. These data originate in a study of radiation and T cells in renal cell carcinoma. The CDR3 covers 15 residues. The V gene's germline CDR1 is SGHRS and CDR2 YFSETQ. Deletions cut 0 bases from V and 3 bases from J, with 10 bases between. The treatment here: treatment-naive control, cytoreductive nephrectomy. Profiling relied on immunoSEQ multiplex PCR, and the TCRdb table lists in-frame clones only, not all of them. The sample consists of thousands of clones, about 65% of them appearing once. The rearrangement links TRBV5-1 to TRBJ1-3; D is possibly TRBD1 (5 bases). Source: tumor tissue, taken from a patient whose treatment was nephrectomy without radiotherapy. The TCR comes from a woman in her 70s with renal cell carcinoma. The CDR3 nucleotides are TGCGCCAGCAGCTTGGCGGCAGGGAGTGGAAACACCATATATTTT. It is translated as CASSLAAGSGNTIYF. Combining the CDR3 with reference TRBV5-1 and TRBJ1-3 gives the whole variable domain KAGVTQTPRYLIKTRGQQVTLSCSPISGHRSVSWYQQTPGQGLQFLFEYFSETQRNKGNFPGRFSGRQFSNSRSEMNVSTLELGDSALYLCASSLAAGSGNTIYFGEGSWLTVV.